One sample yielded the 4 T cell receptor beta chains listed below, sequenced in a study of response to subunit inactivated influenza vaccine (dated by TCRdb to between 2018 and 2020). Library creation used RT-PCR. For sequencing, an Illumina HiSeq 2500 was employed. TCRdb reprocessing: public reads trimmed at Q25 with fastp, clones called with MiXCR, in-frame beta chains kept. Rows are unified per CDR3 protein, each entry keeping the most common DNA and genes. This sample has about 800,000 distinct CDR3 sequences in its table, and approximately 21% of those were observed once. In total, the top ten clones hold around 9.6% of the sample. The material sequenced was PBMCs from blood, taken less than 6 days after vaccination. Receptors originate from a man over 45 who received an inactivated influenza vaccine. Donor details come from another sample of the same person, matched by shared clones.

This clonotype was observed a single time. This chain joins TRBV7-9 and TRBJ1-4; TRBD1 matches at 8 bases. CDR1 is SEHNR and CDR2 is FQNEAQ in the germline V gene (reference sequence). The V segment lost 5 bases and the J segment 4 bases; nucleotides outside the gene matches: 6. This CDR3 comprises 15 residues. The CDR3 region has the DNA TGTGCCAGCAGCAAGACAGGGGCGTATAATGAAAAACTGTTTTTT. This codes for CASSKTGAYNEKLFF.

The chain carries TRBV7-2 and TRBJ1-3; D is possibly TRBD1 (6 bases). CDR1 and CDR2 (germline): SGHTA, FQGNSA. The CDR3 covers 14 residues. Trimming stripped 0 bases from V and 8 bases from J, with 11 bases between. The CDR3 DNA follows: TGTGCCAGCAGCTTAGCCGGACAGTGGGACACCATATATTTT. It codes for CASSLAGQWDTIYF.

This clonotype was observed at least ten times. The V call is TRBV20-1, the J call TRBJ2-5; 11 nucleotides match TRBD2. The CDR3 is 14 amino acids. Germline V gene sequence: CDR1 DFQATT, CDR2 SNEGSKA (reference sequence). V trimming: 3 bases; J trimming: 6 bases; junction bases outside the gene matches: 6. The CDR3 here is CSARELAGAKTQYF. CDR3 in DNA: TGCAGTGCTAGGGAACTAGCGGGAGCGAAGACCCAGTACTTC.

The chain uses TRBV14 and TRBJ2-7, with D possibly matching TRBD1 (5 bases). Germline V CDR1 and CDR2: SGHDN, FVKESK. Trimming removed 2 bases from V and 3 bases from J, with 8 bases in between. The CDR3 is 13 amino acids. The CDR3 nucleotides are TGTGCCAGCAGCCAACGACAGCGCTACGAGCAGTACTTC. This sequence encodes CASSQRQRYEQYF.